Shown below are 3 T cell receptor beta chains from a single sample sequenced in a study of CD8+ T cells in alopecia areata. TCR sequencing used cDNA made by reverse transcription of extracted RNA. The protocol was immunoSEQ multiplex PCR, while the TCRdb copy is restricted to in-frame clones and leaves out a portion. Of roughly 120,000 clones in the sample, roughly 66% were seen once. Sequencing was carried out using CD4+ T cells sorted from blood. These receptors originate from a human donor in good health.

This clone showed up just a few times. The V call is TRBV5-1, the J call TRBJ2-2, with D unclear. V was clipped by 4 bases and J by 5 bases, with 6 bases between them. The CDR3 is 12 residues long. The V gene's germline CDR1 is SGHRS and CDR2 YFSETQ. CDR3 in amino acids: CASSRDTGELFF. Here the CDR3 DNA reads TGCGCCAGCAGCAGGGATACCGGGGAGCTGTTTTTT. Full variable domain (remainder filled in from reference TRBV5-1 and TRBJ2-2): KAGVTQTPRYLIKTRGQQVTLSCSPISGHRSVSWYQQTPGQGLQFLFEYFSETQRNKGNFPGRFSGRQFSNSRSEMNVSTLELGDSALYLCASSRDTGELFFGEGSRLTVL.

This clone was counted between two and nine times. This sequence joins TRBV2 and TRBJ1-5; D is unresolved. The V end lost 6 bases, the J end lost 2 bases, and 5 bases lay between the germline ends. Germline V CDR1 and CDR2: SNHLY, FYNNEI. This CDR3 spans 12 amino acids. The CDR3 is CASREGNQPQHF. CDR3 coding DNA: TGTGCCAGCAGAGAGGGCAATCAGCCCCAGCATTTT. Together with reference TRBV2 and TRBJ1-5, the CDR3 gives the full variable domain: EPEVTQTPSHQVTQMGQEVILRCVPISNHLYFYWYRQILGQKVEFLVSFYNNEISEKSEIFDDQFSVERPDGSNFTLKIRSTKLEDSAMYFCASREGNQPQHFGDGTRLSIL.

This clone showed up just a few times. The chain recombines TRBV29-1 with TRBJ1-4, with 9 bases aligning to TRBD1. CDR1 SQVTM and CDR2 ANQGSEA come from the germline V gene. Unmatched junction bases numbered 10, after V lost 6 bases and J lost 11 bases. The CDR3 spans 13 residues. In DNA form, the CDR3 reads TGCAGCGTCCAGCGACAGGGGGTACGGAAACTGTTTTTT. Encoded protein: CSVQRQGVRKLFF.